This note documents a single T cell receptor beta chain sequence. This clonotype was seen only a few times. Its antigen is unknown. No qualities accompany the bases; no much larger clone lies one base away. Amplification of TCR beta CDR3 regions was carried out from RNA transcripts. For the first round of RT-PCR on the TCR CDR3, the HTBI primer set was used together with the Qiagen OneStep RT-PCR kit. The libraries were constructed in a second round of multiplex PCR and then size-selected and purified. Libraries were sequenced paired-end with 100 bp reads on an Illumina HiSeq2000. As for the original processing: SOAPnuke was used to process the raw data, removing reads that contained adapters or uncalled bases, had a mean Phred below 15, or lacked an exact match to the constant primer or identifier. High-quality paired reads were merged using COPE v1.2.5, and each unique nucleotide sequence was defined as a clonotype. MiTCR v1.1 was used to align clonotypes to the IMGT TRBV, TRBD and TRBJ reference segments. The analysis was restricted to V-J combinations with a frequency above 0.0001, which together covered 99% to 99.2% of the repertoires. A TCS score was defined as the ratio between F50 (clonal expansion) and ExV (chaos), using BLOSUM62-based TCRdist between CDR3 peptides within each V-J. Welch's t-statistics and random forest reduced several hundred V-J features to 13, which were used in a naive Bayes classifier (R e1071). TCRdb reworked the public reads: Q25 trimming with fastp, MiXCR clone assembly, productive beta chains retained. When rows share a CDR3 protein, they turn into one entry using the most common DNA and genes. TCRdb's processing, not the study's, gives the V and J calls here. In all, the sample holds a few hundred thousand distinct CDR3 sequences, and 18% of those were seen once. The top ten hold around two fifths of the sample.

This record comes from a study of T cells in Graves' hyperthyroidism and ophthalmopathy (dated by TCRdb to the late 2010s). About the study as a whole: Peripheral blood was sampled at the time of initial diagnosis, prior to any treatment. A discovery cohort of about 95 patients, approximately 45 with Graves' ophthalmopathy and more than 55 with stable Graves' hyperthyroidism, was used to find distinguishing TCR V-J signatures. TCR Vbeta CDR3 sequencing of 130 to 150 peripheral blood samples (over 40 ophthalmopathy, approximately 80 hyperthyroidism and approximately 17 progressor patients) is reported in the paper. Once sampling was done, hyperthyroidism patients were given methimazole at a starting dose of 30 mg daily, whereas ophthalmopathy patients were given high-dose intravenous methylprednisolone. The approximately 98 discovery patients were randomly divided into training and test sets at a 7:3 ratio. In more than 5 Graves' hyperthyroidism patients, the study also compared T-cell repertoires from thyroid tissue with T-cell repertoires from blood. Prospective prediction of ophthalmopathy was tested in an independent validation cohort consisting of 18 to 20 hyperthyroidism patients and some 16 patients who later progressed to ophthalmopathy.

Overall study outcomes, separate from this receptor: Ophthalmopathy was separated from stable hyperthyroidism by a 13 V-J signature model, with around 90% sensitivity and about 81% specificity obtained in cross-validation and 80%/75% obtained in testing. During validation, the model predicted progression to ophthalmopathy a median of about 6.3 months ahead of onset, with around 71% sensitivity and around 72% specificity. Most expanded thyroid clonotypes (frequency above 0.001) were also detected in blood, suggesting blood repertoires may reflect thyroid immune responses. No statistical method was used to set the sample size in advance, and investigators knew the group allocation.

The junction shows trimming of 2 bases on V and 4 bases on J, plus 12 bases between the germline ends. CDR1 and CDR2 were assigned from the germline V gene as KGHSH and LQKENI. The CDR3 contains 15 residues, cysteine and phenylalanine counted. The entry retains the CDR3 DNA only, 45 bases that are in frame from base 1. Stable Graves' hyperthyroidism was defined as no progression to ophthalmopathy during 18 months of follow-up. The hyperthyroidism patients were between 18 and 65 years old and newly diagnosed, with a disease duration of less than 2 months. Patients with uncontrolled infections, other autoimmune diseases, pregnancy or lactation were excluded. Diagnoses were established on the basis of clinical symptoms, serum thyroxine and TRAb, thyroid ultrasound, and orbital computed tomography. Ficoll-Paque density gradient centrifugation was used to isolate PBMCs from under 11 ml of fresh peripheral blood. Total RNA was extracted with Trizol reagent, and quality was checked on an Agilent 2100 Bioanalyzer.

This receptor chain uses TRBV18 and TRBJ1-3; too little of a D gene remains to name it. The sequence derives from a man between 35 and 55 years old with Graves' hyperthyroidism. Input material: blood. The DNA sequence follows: TGTGCCAGCTCACCAATCCGGACGGGCGGAAACACCATATATTTT. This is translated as CASSPIRTGGNTIYF.